Shown below are 10 T cell receptor beta chains from a single sample sequenced in a study of vaccination and CD4 T cells after COVID-19. As for treatment: roughly ten-day PBMC culture with coronavirus spike peptide pools or control peptides (ViraFEST assay). For these TCRs, the target antigens are not known. With the Oncomine TCR Beta short-read assay, DNA from cultured CD4+ T cells was sequenced. TCRdb fed the PCR reads into MiXCR, producing one record per CDR3 protein. The data hold about 28,000 distinct CDR3 sequences, with around 60% observed a single time. The sequences come from CD4+ T cells from blood, cultured in vitro, collected after SARS-CoV-2 vaccination. These receptors all stem from a human donor who received a COVID-19 vaccine.

This chain uses TRBV10-3 with TRBJ2-4, with 15 positions matching TRBD2. Per the germline V gene, CDR1 is ENHRY and CDR2 is SYGVKD. This CDR3 is 18 amino acids long. Trimming removed 2 bases from V and 3 bases from J; junction bases left unmatched: 5. CDR3 residues: CAISEGLAGGLSKNIQYF. CDR3 DNA sequence: TGTGCCATCAGTGAGGGACTAGCGGGGGGGCTCAGCAAAAACATTCAGTACTTC.

V and J are TRBV19 and TRBJ2-3, with D tentatively TRBD2 (7 bases). Per germline, CDR1 LNHDA and CDR2 SQIVND (reference sequence). CDR3 length: 14 amino acids. Trimming shortened V by 7 bases and J by 6 bases, and 17 bases separated the two germline ends. In DNA, the CDR3 is TGTGCCAGTACCCTGAGGGGGGGGGCGGATACGCAGTATTTT. Translated, it gives CASTLRGGADTQYF. Supplemented by reference TRBV19 and TRBJ2-3, the full variable domain reads DGGITQSPKYLFRKEGQNVTLSCEQNLNHDAMYWYRQDPGQGLRLIYYSQIVNDFQKGDIAEGYSVSREKKESFPLTVTSAQKNPTAFYLCASTLRGGADTQYFGPGTRLTVL.

This chain joins TRBV19 and TRBJ2-7, with 9 bases fitting TRBD1. Per the germline V gene, CDR1 is LNHDA and CDR2 is SQIVND (reference sequence). V trimming: 4 bases; J trimming: 2 bases; junction bases outside the gene matches: 3. This CDR3 region has 14 residues. CDR3 coding DNA: TGTGCCAGTAGTACACGGGACAGGGCCTACGAGCAGTACTTC. It translates to CASSTRDRAYEQYF.

There are a few counts of this clonotype. The chain is built from TRBV24-1 and TRBJ2-3; no reliable D call. CDR1 and CDR2 (germline): KGHDR, SFDVKD. The CDR3 is made up of 15 amino acids. Trimming pared 4 bases from V and 6 bases from J, leaving 16 bases between. The CDR3 reads CATSDTATKRDTQYF. The CDR3 bases are TGTGCCACCAGTGACACCGCTACGAAACGGGATACGCAGTATTTT.

The genes are TRBV24-1 and TRBJ1-5, with D maybe TRBD1 (5 bases). Germline V CDR1 and CDR2: KGHDR, SFDVKD. The CDR3 consists of 14 residues. Trimming removed 3 bases from V and 6 bases from J, with 11 bases in between. DNA of the CDR3: TGTGCCACCAGTGATCAGGGTGACGGTCAGCCCCAGCATTTT. It encodes CATSDQGDGQPQHF.

This clonotype occurred a few times. This chain links TRBV19 with TRBJ1-2; TRBD1 matches at 7 bases. The CDR3 is made up of 15 amino acids. Germline lookup yields CDR1 LNHDA and CDR2 SQIVND (reference sequence). Unmatched junction bases numbered 10, after V lost 5 bases and J lost 4 bases. CDR3 residues: CASSYPTGLGYGYTF. The DNA of the CDR3 is TGTGCCAGTAGTTACCCGACAGGGTTGGGCTATGGCTACACCTTC. Full variable domain (outside the CDR3, taken from reference TRBV19 and TRBJ1-2): DGGITQSPKYLFRKEGQNVTLSCEQNLNHDAMYWYRQDPGQGLRLIYYSQIVNDFQKGDIAEGYSVSREKKESFPLTVTSAQKNPTAFYLCASSYPTGLGYGYTFGSGTRLTVV.

As concerns this clonotype: Germline and junction disagree at one end, which may indicate a read error. The chain employs TRBV6-1 and TRBJ1-5, with D hard to call. This CDR3 comprises 13 residues. Germline-derived CDR1 and CDR2 are MNHNS and SASEGT. This CDR3 is CASSERPNQPQHF. The CDR3 DNA reads TGCGCCAGCAGTGAGAGACCCAATCAGCCCCAGCATTTT.

V usage is TRBV5-6 and J usage is TRBJ2-5, with TRBD2 matching 12 bases. V shed 1 base and J 5 bases; nucleotides not matched to a gene: 9. The CDR3 has 17 amino acids. CDR1 is SGHDT and CDR2 is YYEEEE in the germline V gene. Here the CDR3 reads CASSLRLAGGLTETQYF. The CDR3 DNA follows: TGTGCCAGCAGCTTGCGGCTAGCGGGGGGGCTAACGGAGACCCAGTACTTC.

V gene TRBV30 combines with J gene TRBJ2-2; no reliable D call. The CDR3 covers 13 residues. The germline gives CDR1 GTSNPN, CDR2 SVGIG (reference sequence). V shed 2 bases and J shed 2 bases, with 6 bases lying between them. This CDR3 is CAWSYSNTGELFF. The CDR3 coding sequence is TGTGCCTGGAGTTACTCCAACACCGGGGAGCTGTTTTTT.

This clonotype was counted between two and nine times. As DNA, the CDR3 is TGTGCCAGCAGCCCAGGGGGAAACACCATATATTTT. Its protein is CASSPGGNTIYF. This sequence joins TRBV7-3 and TRBJ1-3; weak D call: TRBD1 (5 bases). The CDR3 is 12 residues long. From germline, CDR1 is SGHTA and CDR2 FQGTGA. V lost 5 bases, J lost 4 bases, and 6 bases lay in between.